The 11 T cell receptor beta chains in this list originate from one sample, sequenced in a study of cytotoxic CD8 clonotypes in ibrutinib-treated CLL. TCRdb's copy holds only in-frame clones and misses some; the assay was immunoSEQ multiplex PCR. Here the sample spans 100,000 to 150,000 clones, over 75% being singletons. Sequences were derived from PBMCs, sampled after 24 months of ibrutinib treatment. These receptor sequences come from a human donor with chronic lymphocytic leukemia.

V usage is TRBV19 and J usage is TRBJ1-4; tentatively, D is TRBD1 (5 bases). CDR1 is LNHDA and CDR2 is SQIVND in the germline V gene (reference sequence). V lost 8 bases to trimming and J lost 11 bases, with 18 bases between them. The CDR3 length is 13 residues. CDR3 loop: CASESLRGGKLFF. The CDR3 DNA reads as TGTGCCAGTGAGAGCCTTAGGGGTGGCAAACTGTTTTTT.

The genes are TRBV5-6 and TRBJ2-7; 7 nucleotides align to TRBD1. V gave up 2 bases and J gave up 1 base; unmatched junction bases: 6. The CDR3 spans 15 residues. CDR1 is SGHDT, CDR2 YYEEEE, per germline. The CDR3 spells CASSFDRVLSYEQYF. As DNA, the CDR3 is TGTGCCAGCAGCTTCGACAGGGTGTTGTCCTACGAGCAGTACTTC.

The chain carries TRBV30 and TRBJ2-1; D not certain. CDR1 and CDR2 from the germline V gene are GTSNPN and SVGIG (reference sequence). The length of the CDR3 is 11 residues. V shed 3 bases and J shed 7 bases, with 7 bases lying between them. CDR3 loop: CAWRVSNEQFF. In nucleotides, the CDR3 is TGTGCCTGGAGAGTCTCGAATGAGCAGTTCTTC.

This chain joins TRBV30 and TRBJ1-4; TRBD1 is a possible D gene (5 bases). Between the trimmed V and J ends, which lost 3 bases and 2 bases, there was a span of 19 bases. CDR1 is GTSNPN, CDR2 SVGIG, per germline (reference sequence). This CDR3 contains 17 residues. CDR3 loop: CAWSLTGRGGTNEKLFF. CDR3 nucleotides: TGTGCCTGGAGCCTTACCGGGAGGGGAGGCACTAATGAAAAACTGTTTTTT.

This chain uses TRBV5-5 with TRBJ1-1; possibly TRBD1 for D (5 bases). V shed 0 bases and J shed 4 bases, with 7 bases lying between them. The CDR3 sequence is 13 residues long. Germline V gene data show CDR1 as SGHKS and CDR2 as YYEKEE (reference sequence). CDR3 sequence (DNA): TGTGCCAGCAGCTTGGACGGGGGCACTGAAGCTTTCTTT. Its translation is CASSLDGGTEAFF.

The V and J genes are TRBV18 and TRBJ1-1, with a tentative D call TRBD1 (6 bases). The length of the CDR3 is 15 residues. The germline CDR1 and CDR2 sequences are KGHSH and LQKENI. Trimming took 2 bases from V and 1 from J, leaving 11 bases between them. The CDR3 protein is CASSPFWTENTEAFF. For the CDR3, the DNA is TGTGCCAGCTCACCATTTTGGACAGAGAACACTGAAGCTTTCTTT.

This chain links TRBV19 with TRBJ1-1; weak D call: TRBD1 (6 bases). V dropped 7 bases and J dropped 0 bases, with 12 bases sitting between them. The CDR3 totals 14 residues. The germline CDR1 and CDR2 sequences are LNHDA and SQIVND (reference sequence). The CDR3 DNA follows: TGTGCCAGTACGGACAGTCACATGAACACTGAAGCTTTCTTT. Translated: CASTDSHMNTEAFF.

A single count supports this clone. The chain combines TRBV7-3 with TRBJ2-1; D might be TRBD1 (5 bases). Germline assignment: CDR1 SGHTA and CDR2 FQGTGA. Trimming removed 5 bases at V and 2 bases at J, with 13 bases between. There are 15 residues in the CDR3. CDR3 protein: CASSPDKSTYNEQFF. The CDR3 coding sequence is TGTGCCAGCAGCCCGGACAAATCCACCTACAATGAGCAGTTCTTC. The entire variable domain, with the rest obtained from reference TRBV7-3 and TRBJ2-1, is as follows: GAGVSQTPSNKVTEKGKYVELRCDPISGHTALYWYRQSLGQGPEFLIYFQGTGAADDSGLPNDRFFAVRPEGSVSTLKIQRTERGDSAVYLCASSPDKSTYNEQFFGPGTRLTVL.

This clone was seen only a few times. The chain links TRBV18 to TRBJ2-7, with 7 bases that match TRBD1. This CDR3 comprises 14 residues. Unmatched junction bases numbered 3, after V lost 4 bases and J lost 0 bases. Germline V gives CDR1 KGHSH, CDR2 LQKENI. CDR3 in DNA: TGTGCCAGCTCACAAGGACAGGACTCCTACGAGCAGTACTTC. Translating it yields CASSQGQDSYEQYF.

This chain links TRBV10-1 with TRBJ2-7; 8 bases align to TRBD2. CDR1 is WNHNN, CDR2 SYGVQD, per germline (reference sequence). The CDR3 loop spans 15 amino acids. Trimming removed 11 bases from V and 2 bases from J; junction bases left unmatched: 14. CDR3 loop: CAVGLGRGGTYEQYF. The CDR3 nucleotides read TGCGCCGTGGGATTGGGTCGGGGGGGAACCTACGAGCAGTACTTC.

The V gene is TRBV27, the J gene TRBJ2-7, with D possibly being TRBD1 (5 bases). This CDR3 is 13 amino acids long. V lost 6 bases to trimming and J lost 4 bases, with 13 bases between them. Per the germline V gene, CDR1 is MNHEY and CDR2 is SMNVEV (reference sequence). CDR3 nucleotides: TGTGCCAGCAGCCCAGTAAGGGGTTACGAGCAGTACTTC. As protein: CASSPVRGYEQYF.